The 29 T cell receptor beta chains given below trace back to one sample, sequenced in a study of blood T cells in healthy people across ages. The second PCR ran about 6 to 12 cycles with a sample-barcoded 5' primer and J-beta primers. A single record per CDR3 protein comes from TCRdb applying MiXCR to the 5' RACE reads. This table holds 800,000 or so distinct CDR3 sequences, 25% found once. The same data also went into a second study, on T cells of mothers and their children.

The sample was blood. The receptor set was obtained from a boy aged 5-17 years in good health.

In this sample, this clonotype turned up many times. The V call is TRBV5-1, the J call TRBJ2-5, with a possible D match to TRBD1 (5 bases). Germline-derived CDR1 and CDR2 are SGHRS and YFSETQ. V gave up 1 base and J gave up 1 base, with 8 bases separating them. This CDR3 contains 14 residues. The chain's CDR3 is CASSLLTVQETQYF. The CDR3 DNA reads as TGCGCCAGCAGCTTGTTGACAGTCCAAGAGACCCAGTACTTC.

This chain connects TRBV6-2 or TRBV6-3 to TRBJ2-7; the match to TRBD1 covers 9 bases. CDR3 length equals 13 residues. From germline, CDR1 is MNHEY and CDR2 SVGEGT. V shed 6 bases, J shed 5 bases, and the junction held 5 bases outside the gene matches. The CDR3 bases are TGTGCCAGCAGCCGGGACAGGGTCGACGAGCAGTACTTC. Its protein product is CASSRDRVDEQYF.

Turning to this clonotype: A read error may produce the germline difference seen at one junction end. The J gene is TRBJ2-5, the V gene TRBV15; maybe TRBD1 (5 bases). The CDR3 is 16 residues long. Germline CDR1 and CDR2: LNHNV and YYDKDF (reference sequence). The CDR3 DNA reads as TGTACCACCAGCAGAGATGGTGGGCAGGGCCAAGAGACCCAGTACTTC. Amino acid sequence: CTTSRDGGQGQETQYF.

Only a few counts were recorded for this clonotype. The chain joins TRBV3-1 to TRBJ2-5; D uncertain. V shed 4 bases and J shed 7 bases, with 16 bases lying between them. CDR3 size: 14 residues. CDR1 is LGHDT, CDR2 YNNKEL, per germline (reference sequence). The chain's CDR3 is CASSPTATKGTQYF. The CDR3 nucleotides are TGTGCCAGCAGCCCCACGGCCACGAAGGGGACCCAGTACTTC.

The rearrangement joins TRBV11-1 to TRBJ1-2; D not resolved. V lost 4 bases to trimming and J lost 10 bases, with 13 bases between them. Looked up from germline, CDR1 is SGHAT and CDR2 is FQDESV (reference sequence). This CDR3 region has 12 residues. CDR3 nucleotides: TGTGCCAGCAGCTCAAGGACGGCCGTCTACACCTTC. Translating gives CASSSRTAVYTF. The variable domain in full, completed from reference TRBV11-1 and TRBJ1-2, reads EAEVAQSPRYKITEKSQAVAFWCDPISGHATLYWYRQILGQGPELLVQFQDESVVDDSQLPKDRFSAERLKGVDSTLKIQPAELGDSAMYLCASSSRTAVYTFGSGTRLTVV.

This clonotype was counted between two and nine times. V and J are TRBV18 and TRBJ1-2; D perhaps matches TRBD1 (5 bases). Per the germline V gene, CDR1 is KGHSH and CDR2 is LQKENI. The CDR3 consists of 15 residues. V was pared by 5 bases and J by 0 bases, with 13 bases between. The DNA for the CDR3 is TGTGCCAGCTCATCCGACAGATCAGCTAACTATGGCTACACCTTC. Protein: CASSSDRSANYGYTF.

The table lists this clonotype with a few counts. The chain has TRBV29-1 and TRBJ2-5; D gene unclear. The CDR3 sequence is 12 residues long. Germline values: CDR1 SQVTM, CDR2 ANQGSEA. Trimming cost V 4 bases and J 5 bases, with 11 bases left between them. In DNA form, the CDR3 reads TGCAGCGTTGTTTCTTACGGGGAGACCCAGTACTTC. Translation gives CSVVSYGETQYF.

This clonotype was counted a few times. The DNA for the CDR3 is TGTGCCAGCAGCTTAGGCGAACGACAGATCAGGGAAAAACTGTTTTTT. Residues: CASSLGERQIREKLFF. The chain links TRBV7-2 to TRBJ1-4; a weak D match, TRBD1 (5 bases). The CDR3 has 16 residues. Germline CDR1 reads SGHTA; CDR2 reads FQGNSA. V lost 1 base and J 8 bases, leaving 17 bases between the germline ends. Complete variable domain (other parts from reference TRBV7-2 and TRBJ1-4): GAGVSQSPSNKVTEKGKDVELRCDPISGHTALYWYRQSLGQGLEFLIYFQGNSAPDKSGLPSDRFSAERTGGSVSTLTIQRTQQEDSAVYLCASSLGERQIREKLFFGSGTQLSVL.

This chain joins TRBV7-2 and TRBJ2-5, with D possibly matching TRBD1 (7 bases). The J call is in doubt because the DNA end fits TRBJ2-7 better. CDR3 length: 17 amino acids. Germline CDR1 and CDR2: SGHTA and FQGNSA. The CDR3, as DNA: TGTGCCAGCAGCTCAAGCCCCGCGGGACAGTACTCCTACGAGCAGTACTTC. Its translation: CASSSSPAGQYSYEQYF.

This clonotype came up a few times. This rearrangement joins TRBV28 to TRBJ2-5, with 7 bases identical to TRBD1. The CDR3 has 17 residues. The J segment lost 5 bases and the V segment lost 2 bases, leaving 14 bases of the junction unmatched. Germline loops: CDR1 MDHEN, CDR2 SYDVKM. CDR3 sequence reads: CASSLGSLTGDGETQYF. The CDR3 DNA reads TGTGCCAGCAGTTTAGGGTCCCTTACAGGGGACGGGGAGACCCAGTACTTC.

The CDR3 DNA follows: TGCGCCAGCAGCTTAGGGACAGACACGAACACCGGGGAGCTGTTTTTT. Encoded protein: CASSLGTDTNTGELFF. The chain links TRBV5-1 to TRBJ2-2; 7 nucleotides line up with TRBD1. J lost 0 bases, V lost 2 bases, and 4 bases had no gene match. The CDR3 extends over 16 amino acids. Germline CDR1 and CDR2: SGHRS and YFSETQ.

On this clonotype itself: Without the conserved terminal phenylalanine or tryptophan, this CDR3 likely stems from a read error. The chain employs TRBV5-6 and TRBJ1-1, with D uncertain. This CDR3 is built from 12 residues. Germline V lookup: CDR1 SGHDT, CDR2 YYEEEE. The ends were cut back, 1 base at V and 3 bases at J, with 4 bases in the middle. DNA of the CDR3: TGTGCCAGCAGCTTGATCGACACTGAAGCTTTCCTT. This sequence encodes CASSLIDTEAFL.

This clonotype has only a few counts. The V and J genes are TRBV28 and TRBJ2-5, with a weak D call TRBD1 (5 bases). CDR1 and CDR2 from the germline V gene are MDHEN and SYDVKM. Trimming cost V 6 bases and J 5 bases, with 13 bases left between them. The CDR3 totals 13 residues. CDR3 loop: CASRSGKHETQYF. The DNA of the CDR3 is TGTGCCAGCAGGTCAGGGAAGCACGAGACCCAGTACTTC.

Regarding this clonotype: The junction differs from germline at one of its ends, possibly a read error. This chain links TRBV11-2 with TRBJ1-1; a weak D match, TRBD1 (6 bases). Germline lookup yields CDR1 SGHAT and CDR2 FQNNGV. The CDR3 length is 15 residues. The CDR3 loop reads CANSFRSGVNTEAFF. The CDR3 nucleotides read TGTGCCAACAGCTTCCGGTCAGGGGTTAACACTGAAGCTTTCTTT.

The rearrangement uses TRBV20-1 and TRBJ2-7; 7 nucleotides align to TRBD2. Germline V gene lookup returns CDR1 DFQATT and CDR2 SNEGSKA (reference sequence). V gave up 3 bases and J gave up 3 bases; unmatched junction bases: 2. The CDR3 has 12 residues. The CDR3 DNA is TGCAGTGCTAGCGGGACTATCTACGAGCAGTACTTC. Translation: CSASGTIYEQYF.

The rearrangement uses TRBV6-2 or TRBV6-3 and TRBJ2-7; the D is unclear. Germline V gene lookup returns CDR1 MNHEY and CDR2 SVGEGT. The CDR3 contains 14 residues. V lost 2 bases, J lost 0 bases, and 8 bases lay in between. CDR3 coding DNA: TGTGCCAGCAGTTACGGGGTAAACTCCTACGAGCAGTACTTC. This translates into CASSYGVNSYEQYF.

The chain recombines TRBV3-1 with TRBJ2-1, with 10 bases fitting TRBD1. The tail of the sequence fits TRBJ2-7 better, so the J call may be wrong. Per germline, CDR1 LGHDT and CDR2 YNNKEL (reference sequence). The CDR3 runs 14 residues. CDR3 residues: CASSRGQGLYEQYF. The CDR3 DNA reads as TGTGCCAGCAGCCGGGGACAGGGGCTATACGAGCAGTACTTC.

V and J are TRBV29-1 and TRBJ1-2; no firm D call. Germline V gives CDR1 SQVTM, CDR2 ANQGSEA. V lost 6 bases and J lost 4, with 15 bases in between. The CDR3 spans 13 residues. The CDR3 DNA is TGCAGCGTCAGCCATCGTCTTCTCTATGGCTACACCTTC. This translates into CSVSHRLLYGYTF.

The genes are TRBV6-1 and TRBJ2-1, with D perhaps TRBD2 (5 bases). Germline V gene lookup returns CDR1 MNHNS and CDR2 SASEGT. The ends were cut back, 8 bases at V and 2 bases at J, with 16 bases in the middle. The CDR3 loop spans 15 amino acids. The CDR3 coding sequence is TGTGCCAGCGTGGAAACGGGGTTGACCTACAATGAGCAGTTCTTC. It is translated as CASVETGLTYNEQFF.

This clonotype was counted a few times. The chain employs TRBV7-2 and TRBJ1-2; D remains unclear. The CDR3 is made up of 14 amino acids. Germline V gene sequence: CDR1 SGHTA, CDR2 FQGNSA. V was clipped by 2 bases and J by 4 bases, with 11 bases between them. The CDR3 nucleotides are TGTGCCAGCAGCTTAATCGGGGAGTCCTATGGCTACACCTTC. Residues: CASSLIGESYGYTF.

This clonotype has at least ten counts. CDR3 DNA sequence: TGCAGCGTTCGACAGGGGGCCGGGAGTAATGAAAAACTGTTTTTT. Translation gives CSVRQGAGSNEKLFF. V usage is TRBV29-1 and J usage is TRBJ1-4; TRBD1 agrees at 10 bases. Germline V CDR1 and CDR2: SQVTM, ANQGSEA. The CDR3 loop spans 15 amino acids. The junction had 7 bases not matched to a gene; V was cut back by 5 bases and J by 4 bases.

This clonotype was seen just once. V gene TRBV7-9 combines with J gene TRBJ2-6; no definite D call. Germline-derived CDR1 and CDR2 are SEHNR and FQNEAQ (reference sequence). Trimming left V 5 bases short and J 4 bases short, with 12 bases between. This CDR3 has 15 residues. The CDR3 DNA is TGTGCCAGCAGCCCACCTCTGGGGGGGGCCAACGTCCTGACTTTC. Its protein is CASSPPLGGANVLTF.

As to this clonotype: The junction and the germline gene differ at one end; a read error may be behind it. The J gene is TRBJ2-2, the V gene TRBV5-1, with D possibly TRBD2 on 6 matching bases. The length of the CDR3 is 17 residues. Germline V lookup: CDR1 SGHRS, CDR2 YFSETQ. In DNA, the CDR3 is TGCGCCAGCAGCTTGGGTCTATGGGAGGAGAACACCGGTGAGCTGTTTTTT. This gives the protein CASSLGLWEENTGELFF. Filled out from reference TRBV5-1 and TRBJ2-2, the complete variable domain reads KAGVTQTPRYLIKTRGQQVTLSCSPISGHRSVSWYQQTPGQGLQFLFEYFSETQRNKGNFPGRFSGRQFSNSRSEMNVSTLELGDSALYLCASSLGLWEENTGELFFGEGSRLTVL.

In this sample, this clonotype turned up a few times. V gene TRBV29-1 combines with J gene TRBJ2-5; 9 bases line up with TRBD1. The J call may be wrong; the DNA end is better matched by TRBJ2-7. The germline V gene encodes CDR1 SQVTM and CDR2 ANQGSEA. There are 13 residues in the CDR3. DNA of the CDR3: TGCAGCGTCCTGACAGGGGGAGCCTGCGAGCAGTACTTC. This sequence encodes CSVLTGGACEQYF.

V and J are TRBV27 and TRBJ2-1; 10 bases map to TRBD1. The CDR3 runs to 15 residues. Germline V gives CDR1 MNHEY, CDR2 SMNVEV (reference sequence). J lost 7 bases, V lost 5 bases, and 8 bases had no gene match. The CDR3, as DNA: TGTGCCAGCAGTCAGGCTGGGACAGGGGAAAATGAGCAGTTCTTC. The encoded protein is CASSQAGTGENEQFF.

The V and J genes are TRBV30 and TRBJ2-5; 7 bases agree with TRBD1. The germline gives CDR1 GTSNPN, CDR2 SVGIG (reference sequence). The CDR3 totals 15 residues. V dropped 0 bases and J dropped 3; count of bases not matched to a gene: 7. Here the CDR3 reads CAWSVRGLGEETQYF. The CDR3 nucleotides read TGTGCCTGGAGTGTTAGGGGGCTCGGGGAAGAGACCCAGTACTTC.

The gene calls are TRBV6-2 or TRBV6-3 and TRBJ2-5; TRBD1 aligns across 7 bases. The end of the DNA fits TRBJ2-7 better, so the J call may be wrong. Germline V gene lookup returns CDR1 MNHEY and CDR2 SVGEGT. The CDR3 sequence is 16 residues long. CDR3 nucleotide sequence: TGTGCCAGCACCCCAACTCGTTCAGGGGGATCCTACGAGCAGTACTTC. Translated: CASTPTRSGGSYEQYF.

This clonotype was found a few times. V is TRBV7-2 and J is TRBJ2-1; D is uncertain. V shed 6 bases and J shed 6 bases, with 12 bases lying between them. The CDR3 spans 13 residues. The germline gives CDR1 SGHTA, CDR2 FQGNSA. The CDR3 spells CASRSGPGNEQFF. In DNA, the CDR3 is TGTGCCAGCAGGTCGGGCCCCGGCAATGAGCAGTTCTTC.

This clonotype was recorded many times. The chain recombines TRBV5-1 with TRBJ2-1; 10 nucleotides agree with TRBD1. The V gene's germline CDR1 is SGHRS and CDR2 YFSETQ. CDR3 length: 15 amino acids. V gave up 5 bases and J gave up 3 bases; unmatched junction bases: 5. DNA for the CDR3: TGCGCCAGCAGTCTGGGGACAGGGGTCTACAATGAGCAGTTCTTC. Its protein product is CASSLGTGVYNEQFF.